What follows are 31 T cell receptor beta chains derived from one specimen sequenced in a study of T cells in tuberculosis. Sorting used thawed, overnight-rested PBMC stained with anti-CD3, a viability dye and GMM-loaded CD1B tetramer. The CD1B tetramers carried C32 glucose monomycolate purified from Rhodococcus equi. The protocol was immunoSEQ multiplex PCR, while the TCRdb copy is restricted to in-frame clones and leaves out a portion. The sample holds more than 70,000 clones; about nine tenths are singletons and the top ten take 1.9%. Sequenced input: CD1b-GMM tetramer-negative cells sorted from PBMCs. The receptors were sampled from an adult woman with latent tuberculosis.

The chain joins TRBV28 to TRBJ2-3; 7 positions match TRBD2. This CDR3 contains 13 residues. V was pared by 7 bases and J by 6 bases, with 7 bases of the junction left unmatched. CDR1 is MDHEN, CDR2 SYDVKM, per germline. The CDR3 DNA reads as TGTGCCAGCACAACGGGGGGTAGGGATACGCAGTATTTT. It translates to CASTTGGRDTQYF.

CDR3 nucleotides: TGTGCCAGCCGGGCCAGGGGGAGATTCCCCACCACGAACACTGAAGCTTTCTTT. This gives the protein CASRARGRFPTTNTEAFF. The V and J genes are TRBV2 and TRBJ1-1; 7 bases align to TRBD1. With 8 bases clipped from V and 1 base from J, the junction kept 19 bases outside the gene matches. Germline lookup yields CDR1 SNHLY and CDR2 FYNNEI. The CDR3 loop spans 18 amino acids.

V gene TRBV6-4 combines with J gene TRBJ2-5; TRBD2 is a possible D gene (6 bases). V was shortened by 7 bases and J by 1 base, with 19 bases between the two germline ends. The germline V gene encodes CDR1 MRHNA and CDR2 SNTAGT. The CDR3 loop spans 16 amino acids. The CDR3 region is CASTDPAGLLQETQYF. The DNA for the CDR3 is TGTGCCAGCACAGATCCGGCGGGACTCCTCCAAGAGACCCAGTACTTC.

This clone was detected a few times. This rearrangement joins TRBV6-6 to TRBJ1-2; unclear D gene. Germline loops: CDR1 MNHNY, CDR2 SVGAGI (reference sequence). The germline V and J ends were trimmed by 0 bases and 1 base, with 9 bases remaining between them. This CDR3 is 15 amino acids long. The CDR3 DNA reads TGTGCCAGCAGTTACTCGGTGGGCATTAACTATGGCTACACCTTC. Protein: CASSYSVGINYGYTF.

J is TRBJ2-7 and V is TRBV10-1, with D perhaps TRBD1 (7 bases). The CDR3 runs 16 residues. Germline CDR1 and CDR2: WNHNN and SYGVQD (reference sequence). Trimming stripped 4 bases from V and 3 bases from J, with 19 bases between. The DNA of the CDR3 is TGCGCCAGCAGTGGACAGGGAGGCTCCAACTACTACGAGCAGTACTTC. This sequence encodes CASSGQGGSNYYEQYF.

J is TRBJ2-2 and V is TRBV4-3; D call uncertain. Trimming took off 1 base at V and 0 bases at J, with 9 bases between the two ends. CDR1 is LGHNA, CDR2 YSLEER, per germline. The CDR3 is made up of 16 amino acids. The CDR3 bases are TGCGCCAGCAGCCAAGGTCCCAACTCGAACACCGGGGAGCTGTTTTTT. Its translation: CASSQGPNSNTGELFF.

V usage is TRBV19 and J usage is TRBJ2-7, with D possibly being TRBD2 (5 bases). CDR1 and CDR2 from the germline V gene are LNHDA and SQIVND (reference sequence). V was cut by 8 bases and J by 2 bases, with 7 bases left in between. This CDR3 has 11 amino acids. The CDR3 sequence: CASRGPYEQYF. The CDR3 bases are TGTGCCAGTCGAGGGCCCTACGAGCAGTACTTC.

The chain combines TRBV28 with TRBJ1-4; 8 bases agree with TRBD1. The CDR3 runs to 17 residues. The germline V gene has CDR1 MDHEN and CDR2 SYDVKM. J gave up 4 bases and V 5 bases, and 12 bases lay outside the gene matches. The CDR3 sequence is CASSTTGTGLLNEKLFF. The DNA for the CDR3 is TGTGCCAGCAGTACGACCGGGACAGGCCTCCTTAATGAAAAACTGTTTTTT.

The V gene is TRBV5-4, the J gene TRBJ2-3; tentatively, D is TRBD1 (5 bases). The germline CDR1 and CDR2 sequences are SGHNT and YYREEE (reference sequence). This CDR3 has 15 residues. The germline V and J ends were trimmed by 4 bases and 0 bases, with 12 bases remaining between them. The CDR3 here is CASSPRQTSTDTQYF. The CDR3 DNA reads TGTGCCAGCAGCCCAAGACAGACTAGCACAGATACGCAGTATTTT.

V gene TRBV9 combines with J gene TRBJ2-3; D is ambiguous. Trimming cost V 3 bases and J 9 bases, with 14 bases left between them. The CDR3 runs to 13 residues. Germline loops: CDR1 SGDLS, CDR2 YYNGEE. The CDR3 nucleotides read TGTGCCAGCAGCGCTAACACGGATAGCACGCAGTATTTT. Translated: CASSANTDSTQYF.

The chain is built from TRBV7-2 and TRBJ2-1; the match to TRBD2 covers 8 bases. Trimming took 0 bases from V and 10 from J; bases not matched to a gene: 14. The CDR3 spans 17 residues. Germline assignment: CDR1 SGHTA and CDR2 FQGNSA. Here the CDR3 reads CASSLAPGGQGSKEQFF. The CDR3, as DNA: TGTGCCAGCAGCTTAGCGCCGGGGGGGCAGGGGTCTAAGGAGCAGTTCTTC.

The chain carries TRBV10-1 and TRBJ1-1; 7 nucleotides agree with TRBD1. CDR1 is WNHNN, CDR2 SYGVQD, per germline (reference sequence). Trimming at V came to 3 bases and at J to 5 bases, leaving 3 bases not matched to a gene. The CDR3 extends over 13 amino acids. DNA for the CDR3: TGCGCCAGCAGTGAAGCAGGGGGTACTGAAGCTTTCTTT. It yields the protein CASSEAGGTEAFF.

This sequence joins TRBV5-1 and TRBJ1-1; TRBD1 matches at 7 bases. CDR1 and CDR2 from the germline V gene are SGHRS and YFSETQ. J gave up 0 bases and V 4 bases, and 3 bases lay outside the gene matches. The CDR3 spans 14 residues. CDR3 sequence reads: CASSPGTVNTEAFF. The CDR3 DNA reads TGCGCCAGCAGCCCCGGGACAGTGAACACTGAAGCTTTCTTT.

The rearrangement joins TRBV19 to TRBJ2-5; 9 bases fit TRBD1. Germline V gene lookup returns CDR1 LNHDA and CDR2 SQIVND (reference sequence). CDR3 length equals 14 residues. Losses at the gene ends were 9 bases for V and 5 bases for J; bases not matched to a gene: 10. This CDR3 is CARGDRAGGETQYF. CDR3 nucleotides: TGTGCCAGAGGGGACAGGGCGGGTGGGGAGACCCAGTACTTC. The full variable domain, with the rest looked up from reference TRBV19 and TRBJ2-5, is DGGITQSPKYLFRKEGQNVTLSCEQNLNHDAMYWYRQDPGQGLRLIYYSQIVNDFQKGDIAEGYSVSREKKESFPLTVTSAQKNPTAFYLCARGDRAGGETQYFGPGTRLLVL.

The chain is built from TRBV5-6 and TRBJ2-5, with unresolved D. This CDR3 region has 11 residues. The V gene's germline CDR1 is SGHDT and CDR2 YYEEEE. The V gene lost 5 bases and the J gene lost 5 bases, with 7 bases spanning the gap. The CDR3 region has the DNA TGTGCCAGCAGTTATTTGGAGACCCAGTACTTC. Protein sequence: CASSYLETQYF.

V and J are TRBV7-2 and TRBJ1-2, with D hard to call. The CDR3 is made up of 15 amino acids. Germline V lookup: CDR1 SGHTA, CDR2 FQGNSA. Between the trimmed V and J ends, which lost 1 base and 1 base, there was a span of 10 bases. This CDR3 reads CASSLGAPVNYGYTF. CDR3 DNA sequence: TGTGCCAGCAGCTTAGGGGCGCCAGTTAACTATGGCTACACCTTC.

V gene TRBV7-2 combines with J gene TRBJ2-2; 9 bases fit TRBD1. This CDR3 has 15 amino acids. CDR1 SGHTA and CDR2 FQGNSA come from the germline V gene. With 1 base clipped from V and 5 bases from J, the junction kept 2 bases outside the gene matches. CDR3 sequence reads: CASSLVQGATGELFF. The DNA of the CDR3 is TGTGCCAGCAGCTTAGTACAGGGGGCAACCGGGGAGCTGTTTTTT.

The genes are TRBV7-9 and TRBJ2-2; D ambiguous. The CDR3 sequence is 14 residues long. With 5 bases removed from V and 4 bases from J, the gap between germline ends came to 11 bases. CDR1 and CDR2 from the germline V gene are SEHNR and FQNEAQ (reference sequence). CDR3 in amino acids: CASSPTVITGELFF. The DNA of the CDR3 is TGTGCCAGCAGCCCAACAGTTATCACCGGGGAGCTGTTTTTT.

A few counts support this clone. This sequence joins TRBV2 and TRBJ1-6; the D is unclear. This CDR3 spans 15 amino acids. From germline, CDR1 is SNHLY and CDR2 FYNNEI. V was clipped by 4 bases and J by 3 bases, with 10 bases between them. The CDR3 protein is CASSVTEIYNSPLHF. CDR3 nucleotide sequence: TGTGCCAGCAGTGTAACAGAGATCTATAATTCACCCCTCCACTTT.

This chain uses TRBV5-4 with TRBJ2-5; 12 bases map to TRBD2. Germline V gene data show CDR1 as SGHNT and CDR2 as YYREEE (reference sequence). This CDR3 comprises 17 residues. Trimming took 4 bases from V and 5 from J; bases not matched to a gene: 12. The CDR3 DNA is TGTGCCAGCAGCCAAGTGACTAGCGGGGGTGCGGGGGAGACCCAGTACTTC. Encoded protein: CASSQVTSGGAGETQYF.

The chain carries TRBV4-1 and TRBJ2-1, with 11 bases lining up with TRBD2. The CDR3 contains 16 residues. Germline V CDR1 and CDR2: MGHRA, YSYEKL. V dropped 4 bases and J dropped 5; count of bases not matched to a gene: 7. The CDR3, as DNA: TGCGCCAGCAGCCTTATAGCGGGGGGGCGAAACAATGAGCAGTTCTTC. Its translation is CASSLIAGGRNNEQFF.

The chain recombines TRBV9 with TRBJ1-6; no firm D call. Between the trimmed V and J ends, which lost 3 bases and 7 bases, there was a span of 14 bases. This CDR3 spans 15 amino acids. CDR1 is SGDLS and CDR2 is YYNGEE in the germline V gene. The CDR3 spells CASSAAGRGNSPLHF. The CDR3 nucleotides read TGTGCCAGCAGCGCCGCGGGCCGAGGAAATTCACCCCTCCACTTT.

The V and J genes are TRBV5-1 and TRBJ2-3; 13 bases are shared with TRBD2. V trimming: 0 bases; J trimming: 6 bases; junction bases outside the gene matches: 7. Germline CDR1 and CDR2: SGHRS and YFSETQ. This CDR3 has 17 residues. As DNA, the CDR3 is TGCGCCAGCAGCTTGGCTACTAGCGGGGGGGTCATGGATACGCAGTATTTT. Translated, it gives CASSLATSGGVMDTQYF.

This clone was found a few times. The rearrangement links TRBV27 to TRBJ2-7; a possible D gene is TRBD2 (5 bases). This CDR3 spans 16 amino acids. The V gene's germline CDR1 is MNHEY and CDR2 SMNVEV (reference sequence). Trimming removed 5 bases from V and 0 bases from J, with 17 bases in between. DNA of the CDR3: TGTGCCAGCAGTCCCAATGTAGGGAGAAGCTCCTACGAGCAGTACGTC. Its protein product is CASSPNVGRSSYEQYV.

The CDR3 bases are TGTGCCAGCAGCTTATCCGGGAGAAACAATCAGCCCCAGCATTTT. Amino acid sequence: CASSLSGRNNQPQHF. The chain is built from TRBV5-8 and TRBJ1-5; D is ambiguous. CDR3 length: 15 residues. Trimming shortened V by 2 bases and J by 3 bases, and 12 bases separated the two germline ends. Germline V gene sequence: CDR1 SGHTS, CDR2 YDEGEE.

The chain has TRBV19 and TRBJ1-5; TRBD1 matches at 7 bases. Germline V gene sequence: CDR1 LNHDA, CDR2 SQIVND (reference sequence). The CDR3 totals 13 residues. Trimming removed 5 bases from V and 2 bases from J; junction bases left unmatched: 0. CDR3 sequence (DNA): TGTGCCAGTAGTGGGACAGGCAATCAGCCCCAGCATTTT. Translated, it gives CASSGTGNQPQHF.

CDR3: CASSIDDLTEAFF. The CDR3 DNA reads TGTGCCAGTAGTATAGATGATCTAACTGAAGCTTTCTTT. The V gene is TRBV19, the J gene TRBJ1-1; D remains ambiguous. V lost 0 bases and J 5 bases, leaving 7 bases between the germline ends. The CDR3 loop spans 13 amino acids. The V gene's germline CDR1 is LNHDA and CDR2 SQIVND (reference sequence).

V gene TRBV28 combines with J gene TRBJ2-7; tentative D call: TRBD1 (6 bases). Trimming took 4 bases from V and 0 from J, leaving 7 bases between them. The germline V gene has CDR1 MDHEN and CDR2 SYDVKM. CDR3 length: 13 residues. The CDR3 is CASSSTGSYEQYV. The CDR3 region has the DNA TGTGCCAGCAGTTCGACAGGCTCCTACGAGCAGTACGTC.

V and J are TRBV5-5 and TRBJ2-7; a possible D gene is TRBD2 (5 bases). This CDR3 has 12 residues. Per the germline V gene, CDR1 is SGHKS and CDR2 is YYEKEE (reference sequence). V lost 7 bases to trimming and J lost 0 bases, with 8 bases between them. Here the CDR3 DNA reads TGTGCCAGCTGGGGAGACTCCTACGAGCAGTACGTC. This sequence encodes CASWGDSYEQYV.

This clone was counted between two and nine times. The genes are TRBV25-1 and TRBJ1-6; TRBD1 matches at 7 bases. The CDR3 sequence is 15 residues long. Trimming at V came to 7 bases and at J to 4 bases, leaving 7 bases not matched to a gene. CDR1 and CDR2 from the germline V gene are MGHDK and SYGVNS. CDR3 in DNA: TGTGCCAGCAACCCAACAGGGGAGTATAATTCACCCCTCCACTTT. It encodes CASNPTGEYNSPLHF.

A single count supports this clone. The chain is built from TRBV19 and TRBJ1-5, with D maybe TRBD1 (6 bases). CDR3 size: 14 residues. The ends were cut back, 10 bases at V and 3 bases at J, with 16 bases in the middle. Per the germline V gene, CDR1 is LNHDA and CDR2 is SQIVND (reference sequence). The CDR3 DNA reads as TGTGCCACCCAGTATGGGGGGGCCAATCAGCCCCAGCATTTT. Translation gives CATQYGGANQPQHF.